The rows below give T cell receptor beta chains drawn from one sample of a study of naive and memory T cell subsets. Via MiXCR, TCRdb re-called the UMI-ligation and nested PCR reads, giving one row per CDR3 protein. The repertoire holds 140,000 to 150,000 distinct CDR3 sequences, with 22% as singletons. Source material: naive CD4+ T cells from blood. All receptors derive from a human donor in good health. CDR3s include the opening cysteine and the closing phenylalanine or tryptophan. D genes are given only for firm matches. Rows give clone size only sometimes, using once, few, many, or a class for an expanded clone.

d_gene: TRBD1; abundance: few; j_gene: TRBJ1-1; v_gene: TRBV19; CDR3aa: CASREWTGGETEAFF; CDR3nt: TGTGCCAGTAGAGAGTGGACAGGGGGCGAAACTGAAGCTTTCTTT
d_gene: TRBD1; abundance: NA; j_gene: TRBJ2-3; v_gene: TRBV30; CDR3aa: CACRRQGQWGDTQYF; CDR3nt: TGTGCCTGCCGAAGACAGGGGCAATGGGGAGATACGCAGTATTTT
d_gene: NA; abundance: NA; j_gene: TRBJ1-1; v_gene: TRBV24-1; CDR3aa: CATSTRNTEAFF; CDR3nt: TGTGCCACCAGTACACGGAACACTGAAGCTTTCTTT
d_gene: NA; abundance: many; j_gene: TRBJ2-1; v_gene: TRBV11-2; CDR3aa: CASSQYNEQFF; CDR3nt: TGTGCCAGCAGCCAGTACAATGAGCAGTTCTTC
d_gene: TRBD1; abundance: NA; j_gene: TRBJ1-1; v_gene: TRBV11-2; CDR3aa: CASSELTGGSSGVEAFF; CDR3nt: TGTGCCAGCAGCGAATTGACAGGGGGCTCTTCGGGCGTTGAAGCTTTCTTT
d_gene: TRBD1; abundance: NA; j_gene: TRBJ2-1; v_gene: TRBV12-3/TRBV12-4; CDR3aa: CASSTGVGEQFF; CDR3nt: TGTGCCAGCAGTACAGGGGTGGGTGAGCAGTTCTTC
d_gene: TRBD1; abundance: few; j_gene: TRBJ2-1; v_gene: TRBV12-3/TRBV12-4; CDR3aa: CASSPGDSGYNEQFF; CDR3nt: TGTGCCAGCAGCCCAGGGGACAGTGGATACAATGAGCAGTTCTTC
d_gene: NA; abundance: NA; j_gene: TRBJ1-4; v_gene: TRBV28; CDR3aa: CASSVPVTNEKLFF; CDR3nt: TGTGCCAGCAGCGTTCCGGTCACTAATGAAAAACTGTTTTTT
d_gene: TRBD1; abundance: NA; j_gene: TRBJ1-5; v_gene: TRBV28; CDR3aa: CASSTGGNSNQPQHF; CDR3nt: TGTGCCAGCAGCACAGGGGGTAATAGCAATCAGCCCCAGCATTTT
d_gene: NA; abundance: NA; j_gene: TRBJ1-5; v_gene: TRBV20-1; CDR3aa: CSARVWDDNQPQHF; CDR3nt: TGCAGTGCTAGAGTGTGGGACGACAATCAGCCCCAGCATTTT
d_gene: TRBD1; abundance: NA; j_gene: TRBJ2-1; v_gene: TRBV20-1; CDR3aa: CSARYPGQGRNEQFF; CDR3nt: TGCAGTGCTAGATATCCGGGACAGGGGAGGAATGAGCAGTTCTTC
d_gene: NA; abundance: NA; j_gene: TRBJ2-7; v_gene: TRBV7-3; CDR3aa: CASSLGRGGDEQYF; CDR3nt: TGTGCCAGCAGCTTAGGCAGGGGGGGCGACGAGCAGTACTTC
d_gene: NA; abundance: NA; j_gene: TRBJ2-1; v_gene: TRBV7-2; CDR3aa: CASSLSRNNEQFF; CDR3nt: TGTGCCAGCAGCTTATCAAGGAACAATGAGCAGTTCTTC
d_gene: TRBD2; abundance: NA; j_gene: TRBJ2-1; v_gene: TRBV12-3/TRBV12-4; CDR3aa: CASSLDWASGRAGNEQFF; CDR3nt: TGTGCCAGCAGTTTAGATTGGGCTAGCGGGAGGGCCGGAAATGAGCAGTTCTTC
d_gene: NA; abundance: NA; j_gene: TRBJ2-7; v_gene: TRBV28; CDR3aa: CASSVKLESYEQYF; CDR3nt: TGTGCCAGCAGTGTCAAGCTCGAAAGCTACGAGCAGTACTTC
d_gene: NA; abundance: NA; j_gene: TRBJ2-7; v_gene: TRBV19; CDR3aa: CASSIDWTAEQYF; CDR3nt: TGTGCCAGTAGTATAGATTGGACAGCCGAGCAGTACTTC
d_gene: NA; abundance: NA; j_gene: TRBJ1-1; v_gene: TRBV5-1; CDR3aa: CASSFGQMNTEAFF; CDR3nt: TGCGCCAGCAGCTTTGGACAGATGAACACTGAAGCTTTCTTT
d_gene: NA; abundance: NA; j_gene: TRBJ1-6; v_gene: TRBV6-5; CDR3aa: CASSDLAVGRWSPLHF; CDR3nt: TGTGCCAGCAGTGACCTTGCCGTAGGAAGGTGGTCACCCCTCCACTTT
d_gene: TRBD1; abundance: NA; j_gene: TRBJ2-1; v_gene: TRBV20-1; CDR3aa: CSAIRTGSVEQFF; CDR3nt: TGCAGTGCTATACGGACAGGGTCTGTAGAGCAGTTCTTC
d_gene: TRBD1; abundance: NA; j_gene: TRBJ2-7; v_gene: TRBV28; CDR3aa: CASTLRTGGPYEQYF; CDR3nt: TGTGCCAGCACCCTCCGGACAGGGGGCCCCTACGAGCAGTACTTC
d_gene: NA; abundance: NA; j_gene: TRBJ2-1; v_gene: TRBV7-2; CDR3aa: CASSLDAGLEQFF; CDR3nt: TGTGCCAGCAGCTTAGATGCGGGCCTAGAGCAGTTCTTC
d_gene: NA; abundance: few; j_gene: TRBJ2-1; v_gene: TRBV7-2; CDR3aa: CASSLGHNNEQFF; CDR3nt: TGTGCCAGCAGCCTGGGACACAACAATGAGCAGTTCTTC
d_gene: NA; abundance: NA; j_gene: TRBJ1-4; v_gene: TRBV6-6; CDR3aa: CASSYRNEKLFF; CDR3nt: TGTGCCAGCAGTTACAGGAATGAAAAACTGTTTTTT
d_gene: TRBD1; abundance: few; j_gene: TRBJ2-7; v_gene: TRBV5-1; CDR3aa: CASSSGTGYEQYF; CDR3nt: TGCGCCAGCAGTTCCGGGACAGGGTACGAGCAGTACTTC
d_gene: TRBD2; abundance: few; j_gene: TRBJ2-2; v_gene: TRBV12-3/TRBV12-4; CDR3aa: CASRRLAGVPGELFF; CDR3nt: TGTGCCAGCAGGAGACTAGCGGGAGTACCCGGGGAGCTGTTTTTT
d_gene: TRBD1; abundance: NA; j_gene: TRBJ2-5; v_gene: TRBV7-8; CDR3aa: CASSWTGGVQETQYF; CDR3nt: TGTGCCAGCAGCTGGACAGGGGGGGTTCAAGAGACCCAGTACTTC
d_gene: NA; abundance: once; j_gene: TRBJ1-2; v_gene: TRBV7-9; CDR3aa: CASSLGLSGGYTF; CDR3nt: TGTGCCAGCAGCTTAGGGCTTTCGGGTGGCTACACCTTC
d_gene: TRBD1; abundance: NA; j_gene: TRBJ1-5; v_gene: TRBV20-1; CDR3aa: CSARTTGQGFQPQHF; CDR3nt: TGCAGTGCTAGGACGACAGGGCAGGGTTTTCAGCCCCAGCATTTT
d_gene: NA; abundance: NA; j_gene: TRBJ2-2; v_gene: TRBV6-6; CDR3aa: CASRDSGPGELFF; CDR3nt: TGTGCCAGCAGAGATAGCGGACCAGGGGAGCTGTTTTTT
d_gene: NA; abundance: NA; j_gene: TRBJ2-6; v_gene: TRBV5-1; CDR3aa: CASGKNQVSGANVLTF; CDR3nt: TGCGCCAGCGGAAAAAATCAGGTCTCTGGGGCCAACGTCCTGACTTTC
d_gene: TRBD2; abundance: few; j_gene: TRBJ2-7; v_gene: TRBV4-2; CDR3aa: CASSPGLAGGPGNEQYF; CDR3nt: TGTGCCAGCAGCCCGGGACTAGCGGGAGGGCCAGGGAACGAGCAGTACTTC
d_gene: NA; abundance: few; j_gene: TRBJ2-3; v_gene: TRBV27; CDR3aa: CASKDWGSSTDTQYF; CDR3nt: TGTGCCTCCAAAGATTGGGGATCTAGCACAGATACGCAGTATTTT
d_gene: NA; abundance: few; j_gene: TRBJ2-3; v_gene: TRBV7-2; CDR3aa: CASSFPTRISRTSTDTQYF; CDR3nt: TGTGCCAGCAGCTTCCCGACAAGAATAAGTCGTACTAGCACAGATACGCAGTATTTT
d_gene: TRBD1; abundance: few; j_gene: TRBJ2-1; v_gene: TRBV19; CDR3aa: CASRGDRAYNEQFF; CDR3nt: TGTGCCAGTAGGGGAGACAGGGCTTACAATGAGCAGTTCTTC
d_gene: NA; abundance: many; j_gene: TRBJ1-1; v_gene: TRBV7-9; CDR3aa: CASRTFSGTGPVEAFF; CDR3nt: TGTGCCAGCAGGACGTTTTCTGGGACCGGCCCTGTTGAAGCTTTCTTT
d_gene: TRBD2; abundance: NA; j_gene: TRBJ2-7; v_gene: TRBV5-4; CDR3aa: CASSTPGTSSYEQYF; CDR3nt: TGTGCCAGCAGCACCCCCGGGACTAGCTCCTACGAGCAGTACTTC
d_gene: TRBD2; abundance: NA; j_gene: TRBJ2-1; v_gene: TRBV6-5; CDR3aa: CASSPFRVAGGNEQFF; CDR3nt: TGTGCCAGCAGTCCGTTTCGGGTAGCGGGAGGGAATGAGCAGTTCTTC
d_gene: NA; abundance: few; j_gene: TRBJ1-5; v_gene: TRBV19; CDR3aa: CASSIFFGQDYSNQPQHF; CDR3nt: TGTGCCAGTAGTATATTCTTTGGGCAGGACTATAGCAATCAGCCCCAGCATTTT
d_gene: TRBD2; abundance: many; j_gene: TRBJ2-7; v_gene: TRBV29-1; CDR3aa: CSVAPGLGSYEQYF; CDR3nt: TGCAGCGTTGCGCCGGGACTAGGGTCCTACGAGCAGTACTTC
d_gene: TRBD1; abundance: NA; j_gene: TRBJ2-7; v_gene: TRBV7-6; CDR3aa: CASSEEQGSYEQYF; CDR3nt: TGTGCCAGCAGCGAGGAACAGGGGTCGTACGAGCAGTACTTC
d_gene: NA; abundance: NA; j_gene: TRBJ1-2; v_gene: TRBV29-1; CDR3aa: CSVSTASYGYTF; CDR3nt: TGCAGCGTTTCGACAGCGAGCTATGGCTACACCTTC
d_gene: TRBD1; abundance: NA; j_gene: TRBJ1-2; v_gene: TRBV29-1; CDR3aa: CSVDWQGAMANYGYTF; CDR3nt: TGCAGCGTTGATTGGCAGGGGGCGATGGCTAACTATGGCTACACCTTC
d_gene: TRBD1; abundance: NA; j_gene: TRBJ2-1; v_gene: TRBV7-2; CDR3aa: CASSYRDRVYNEQFF; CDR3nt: TGTGCCAGCAGCTACCGGGACAGGGTCTACAATGAGCAGTTCTTC
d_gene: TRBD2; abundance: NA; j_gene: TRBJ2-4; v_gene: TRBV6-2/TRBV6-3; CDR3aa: CASSYSISAGVAKNIQYF; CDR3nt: TGTGCCAGCAGTTACTCGATTAGCGCGGGGGTAGCCAAAAACATTCAGTACTTC